The 28 T cell receptor beta chains reported below all come from one sample, sequenced in a study of T cell clonality in common variable immunodeficiency. Sequenced by immunoSEQ multiplex PCR; TCRdb stores in-frame clones only, minus some. The table lists about 39,000 clones, with no singletons. The specimen sequenced was peripheral blood mononuclear cells. The receptors were gathered from a person between 18 and 75 years old in good health.

In this sample, this clone turned up many times. The read finishes 3 residues shy of the CDR3 end, and the germline J gene is used to complete it. The chain recombines TRBV5-1 with TRBJ2-1; no firm D call. Germline V lookup: CDR1 SGHRS, CDR2 YFSETQ. The V gene lost 5 bases and the J gene lost 8 bases, with 11 bases spanning the gap. The CDR3 has 12 amino acids. The covered CDR3 bases are TGCGCCAGCAGTAAAAGCCACGATGAG. It is translated as CASSKSHDE. The CDR3 reads in full as CASSKSHDEQFF.

The table lists this clone with many counts. The read comes to an end 3 residues before the CDR3 does, leaving the germline J gene to fill in the end. This rearrangement joins TRBV18 to TRBJ2-1, with TRBD2 identical over 7 bases. The CDR3 extends over 16 amino acids. Per the germline V gene, CDR1 is KGHSH and CDR2 is LQKENI. The junction had 9 bases not matched to a gene; V was cut back by 3 bases and J by 4 bases. The sequenced CDR3 bases are TGTGCCAGCTCACCCGGCCGGGAGCGGGATTACAATGAG. Protein sequence: CASSPGRERDYNE. The whole CDR3 reads CASSPGRERDYNEQFF.

This clone was recorded many times. The read ends 3 residues before the CDR3 terminus; that terminus is restored from the germline J gene. The chain uses TRBV20-1 and TRBJ1-1; weak D call: TRBD1 (5 bases). This CDR3 region has 14 residues. Germline V gene sequence: CDR1 DFQATT, CDR2 SNEGSKA (reference sequence). Trimming took off 4 bases at V and 3 bases at J, with 15 bases between the two ends. The sequenced CDR3 bases are TGCAGTGCTATAAAAGGGGCGCTGGACACTGAA. Translation: CSAIKGALDTE. In full, the CDR3 reads CSAIKGALDTEAFF.

This clone has a handful of counts. The read is 3 residues too short to cover the CDR3 end, so that end is filled in from the germline J gene. The chain joins TRBV19 to TRBJ1-2; D unclear. From germline, CDR1 is LNHDA and CDR2 SQIVND (reference sequence). The CDR3 contains 13 residues. The sequenced CDR3 bases are TGTGCCAGTAGTGCGGCTATAGGCTACGAC. Translating gives CASSAAIGYD. The full CDR3 reads CASSAAIGYDYTF.

This clone occurred many times. The read halts 3 residues ahead of the CDR3 end, with the missing end drawn from the germline J gene. This chain uses TRBV6-1 with TRBJ1-2; the D gene is possibly TRBD1 (5 bases). V was trimmed by 4 bases and J by 4 bases, leaving 13 bases between them. CDR3 length equals 14 residues. Germline V lookup: CDR1 MNHNS, CDR2 SASEGT. CDR3 sequence: CASSGGGNPYGYTF. The covered CDR3 bases are TGTGCCAGCAGTGGGGGGGGTAACCCCTATGGC.

This clone was counted ten times or more. The read ends 3 residues shy of where the CDR3 ends; the end is completed using the germline J gene. The chain couples TRBV28 to TRBJ2-7, with a weak D call TRBD2 (6 bases). This CDR3 region has 16 residues. V was cut by 4 bases and J by 2 bases, with 18 bases left in between. Per the germline V gene, CDR1 is MDHEN and CDR2 is SYDVKM. The part of the CDR3 DNA that was read is TGTGCCAGCAGTTCCTTTGGTAGCGGAAGCCCCTACGAG. Translating gives CASSSFGSGSPYE. The CDR3 in full is CASSSFGSGSPYEQYF.

This clone was seen ten or more times. Read data end 3 residues before the CDR3 end; the end is taken from the germline J gene. This chain joins TRBV6-2 or TRBV6-3 and TRBJ1-2; no reliable D call. Germline V gene data show CDR1 as MNHEY and CDR2 as SVGEGT. The CDR3 extends over 11 amino acids. V gave up 5 bases and J gave up 5 bases, with 6 bases separating them. The DNA read from the CDR3 is TGTGCCAGCAGTAACAGTTATGGC. Translation gives CASSNSYG. The entire CDR3 reads CASSNSYGYTF.

This clone showed up many times. The CDR3 end falls 3 residues outside the read, so it is completed with the germline J gene. The chain links TRBV19 to TRBJ2-7; 9 bases fit TRBD1. J was trimmed by 6 bases and V by 5 bases; bases with no gene match: 8. This CDR3 has 14 residues. CDR1 and CDR2 from the germline V gene are LNHDA and SQIVND (reference sequence). The sequenced CDR3 bases are TGTGCCAGTAGTCAGACCGGGACAGGGTCCGAG. This encodes CASSQTGTGSE. The whole CDR3 region reads CASSQTGTGSEQYF.

At least ten counts were recorded for this clone. The observed sequence ends 3 residues before the CDR3 terminus, with the missing tail filled in from the germline J gene. The chain links TRBV7-2 to TRBJ2-7, with D possibly TRBD2 on 5 matching bases. The length of the CDR3 is 14 residues. V gave up 1 base and J gave up 5 bases, with 12 bases separating them. The germline CDR1 and CDR2 sequences are SGHTA and FQGNSA. Incomplete CDR3 DNA: TGTGCCAGCAGCTTAGGTGCAGGAGGCCACGAG. It is translated as CASSLGAGGHE. The full CDR3 is CASSLGAGGHEQYF.

This clone was observed many times. The sequence runs out 3 residues before the end of the CDR3; the remainder is reconstructed from the germline J gene. The gene calls are TRBV29-1 and TRBJ2-1; 10 positions agree with TRBD2. V dropped 4 bases and J dropped 4; count of bases not matched to a gene: 7. CDR3 length: 15 amino acids. Per germline, CDR1 SQVTM and CDR2 ANQGSEA. The chain's CDR3 is CSVGVAGGRYNEQFF. CDR3 DNA, as far as it was read: TGCAGCGTTGGCGTAGCGGGAGGACGTTACAATGAG.

This clone has at least ten counts. The read falls 3 residues short of the CDR3 end, and the missing part is taken from the germline J gene. The genes are TRBV20-1 and TRBJ2-3, with TRBD1 matching 7 bases. J was trimmed by 3 bases and V by 0 bases; bases with no gene match: 12. Germline loops: CDR1 DFQATT, CDR2 SNEGSKA (reference sequence). This CDR3 has 17 residues. The CDR3 bases that were read are TGCAGTGCTAGAGATCCCCGTGGAGTCAGGGGGACAGATACG. Protein sequence: CSARDPRGVRGTDT. The entire CDR3 protein reads CSARDPRGVRGTDTQYF.

At least ten counts were recorded for this clone. The read halts 3 residues ahead of the CDR3 end, with the missing end drawn from the germline J gene. V gene TRBV7-2 combines with J gene TRBJ1-5, with 7 bases aligning to TRBD1. The V and J ends lost 5 bases and 6 bases, in that order; junction bases with no gene match: 7. The germline V gene encodes CDR1 SGHTA and CDR2 FQGNSA. This CDR3 has 14 residues. The CDR3 reads CASSPQGDSQPQHF. The DNA read from the CDR3 is TGTGCCAGCAGCCCGCAGGGGGATAGTCAGCCC.

This clone showed up many times. The read finishes 3 residues shy of the CDR3 end, and the germline J gene is used to complete it. The rearrangement joins TRBV5-1 to TRBJ2-1; 11 nucleotides align to TRBD2. V gave up 3 bases and J gave up 3 bases; unmatched junction bases: 11. This CDR3 is 18 amino acids long. Per the germline V gene, CDR1 is SGHRS and CDR2 is YFSETQ. CDR3 DNA (partial): TGCGCCAGCAGCTGGACCCCCTCGGGACTAGCGGACTACAATGAG. Its protein product is CASSWTPSGLADYNE. The entire CDR3 reads CASSWTPSGLADYNEQFF.

At least ten counts were recorded for this clone. Read sequence stops 3 residues before the CDR3 end, and the germline J gene provides the missing end. The chain has TRBV7-8 and TRBJ1-3; maybe TRBD1 (6 bases). Germline-derived CDR1 and CDR2 are SGHVS and FQNEAQ. V dropped 5 bases and J dropped 4 bases, with 15 bases sitting between them. The CDR3 runs 15 residues. The sequenced CDR3 bases are TGTGCCAGCAGCCAGGATACAGGGCACGGAAACACC. Its translation: CASSQDTGHGNT. The CDR3 reads in full as CASSQDTGHGNTIYF.

Many counts were recorded for this clone. The read terminates 3 residues before the CDR3 end, so the remaining end is supplied by the germline J gene. The chain recombines TRBV19 with TRBJ2-6; the D gene is possibly TRBD1 (5 bases). Germline V lookup: CDR1 LNHDA, CDR2 SQIVND (reference sequence). V lost 4 bases and J lost 2, with 9 bases in between. The CDR3 covers 15 residues. This CDR3 is CASSTLGAGANVLTF. The sequenced part of the CDR3 DNA is TGTGCCAGTAGTACCCTAGGGGCTGGGGCCAACGTC. The whole variable domain, filled in from reference TRBV19 and TRBJ2-6, reads DGGITQSPKYLFRKEGQNVTLSCEQNLNHDAMYWYRQDPGQGLRLIYYSQIVNDFQKGDIAEGYSVSREKKESFPLTVTSAQKNPTAFYLCASSTLGAGANVLTFGAGSRLTVL.

In regard to this clone: Sequencing ends 3 residues short of the CDR3 end; the germline J gene provides the rest. V usage is TRBV19 and J usage is TRBJ2-3; a weak D match, TRBD1 (6 bases). CDR3 length: 13 amino acids. The germline CDR1 and CDR2 sequences are LNHDA and SQIVND (reference sequence). CDR3 region: CASSIDPGQAQYF. The CDR3 DNA, read in part, is TGTGCCAGTAGTATAGACCCGGGACAAGCG.

This clone was counted ten times or more. The CDR3 bases that were read are TGTGCCAGCTCACCGCAGGGAAACACTGAA. Its translation is CASSPQGNTE. The full CDR3 sequence reads CASSPQGNTEAFF. The rearrangement uses TRBV18 and TRBJ1-1, with a tentative D call TRBD1 (5 bases). The CDR3 is cut off 3 residues early in the read; its end comes from the germline J gene. Germline CDR1 reads KGHSH; CDR2 reads LQKENI. This CDR3 contains 13 residues. Trimming removed 3 bases at V and 2 bases at J, with 7 bases between.

The table lists this clone with many counts. The read terminates 3 residues ahead of where the CDR3 ends, so the germline J gene completes it. The chain carries TRBV7-2 and TRBJ2-1; unclear D gene. Trimming cost V 1 base and J 9 bases, with 10 bases left between them. The length of the CDR3 is 13 residues. The germline V gene encodes CDR1 SGHTA and CDR2 FQGNSA. The CDR3 sequence is CASSLEIDPEQFF. The CDR3 DNA, read in part, is TGTGCCAGCAGCTTAGAGATAGATCCTGAG.

This clone came up many times. An end of the junction does not agree with germline; a read error may underlie this. The read gets to within 3 residues of the CDR3 end, and the germline J gene fills in the rest. The chain is built from TRBV4-2 and TRBJ2-1; a possible D gene is TRBD2 (6 bases). CDR1 LGHNA and CDR2 YNFKEQ come from the germline V gene. CDR3 length: 16 residues. The covered CDR3 bases are TGCGCCAGCAGCCAAGACCGGGGGATGTGGGGCAATGAG. Protein: CASSQDRGMWGNE. The full CDR3 protein is CASSQDRGMWGNEQFF.

There are many counts of this clone. The CDR3 end is not reached by the read, which stops 3 residues before it; the germline J gene fills it in. The V call is TRBV7-8, the J call TRBJ2-2; D gene unclear. There are 14 residues in the CDR3. Trimming removed 5 bases from V and 5 bases from J, with 12 bases in between. Per germline, CDR1 SGHVS and CDR2 FQNEAQ. CDR3: CASSPNYPTGELFF. CDR3 bases read: TGTGCCAGCAGCCCCAACTATCCTACCGGGGAG. Using reference TRBV7-8 and TRBJ2-2 for the parts outside the CDR3, the full variable domain is GAGVSQSPRYKVAKRGQDVALRCDPISGHVSLFWYQQALGQGPEFLTYFQNEAQLDKSGLPSDRFFAERPEGSVSTLKIQRTQQEDSAVYLCASSPNYPTGELFFGEGSRLTVL.

Ten or more counts support this clone. The read gets to within 3 residues of the CDR3 end, and the germline J gene fills in the rest. The chain uses TRBV4-1 and TRBJ1-1; D ambiguous. The CDR3 length is 13 residues. Germline V gene data show CDR1 as MGHRA and CDR2 as YSYEKL. The CDR3 bases that were read are TGCGCCAGCAGCCAAGATCCGGGTTTTAAG. This gives the protein CASSQDPGFK. The full-length CDR3 reads as CASSQDPGFKAFF.

This clone was observed many times. Coverage ceases 3 residues before the CDR3 finishes, and the germline J gene fills in the end. The chain couples TRBV2 to TRBJ1-2; perhaps TRBD1 as D (6 bases). Germline CDR1 is SNHLY and CDR2 is FYNNEI. V was clipped by 4 bases and J by 5 bases, with 14 bases between them. The CDR3 length is 14 residues. The covered CDR3 bases are TGTGCCAGCAGTGTTTTGTCAGGGGAATATGGC. This sequence encodes CASSVLSGEYG. The CDR3 reads in full as CASSVLSGEYGYTF.

Comment on this clone: The germline gene is not matched at one end of the junction; a read error may be the cause. The read gets to within 3 residues of the CDR3 end, and the germline J gene fills in the rest. The sample contains more than one DNA sequence encoding this CDR3. V usage is TRBV30 and J usage is TRBJ1-3, with D unresolved. This CDR3 has 14 amino acids. Per germline, CDR1 GTSNPN and CDR2 SVGIG (reference sequence). The CDR3 bases that were read are TGTGCCTGGAGTGTAGGGCTCTCTGGAAACACG. Translated, it gives CAWSVGLSGNT. The entire CDR3 is CAWSVGLSGNTIYF.

At least ten counts were recorded for this clone. The read stops 3 residues short of the end of the CDR3; the missing end is completed from the germline J gene. The chain has TRBV11-2 and TRBJ2-1, with a possible D match to TRBD1 (5 bases). This CDR3 is 13 amino acids long. V lost 4 bases to trimming and J lost 3 bases, with 7 bases between them. Germline V gene lookup returns CDR1 SGHAT and CDR2 FQNNGV. Partial CDR3 DNA: TGTGCCAGCAGCTATCAGGGCTACAATGAG. This codes for CASSYQGYNE. The CDR3 in full is CASSYQGYNEQFF.

This clone was observed a few times. Coverage ceases 3 residues before the CDR3 finishes, and the germline J gene fills in the end. The V gene is TRBV11-2, the J gene TRBJ2-2; the D is unclear. The germline CDR1 and CDR2 sequences are SGHAT and FQNNGV. CDR3 length: 15 amino acids. The sequenced CDR3 bases are TGTGCCAGCAGTCCCCTTAGGTCAACTAATGAAAAG. Translating it yields CASSPLRSTNEK. In full, the CDR3 reads CASSPLRSTNEKLFF.

There are many counts of this clone. The CDR3 is CASSYALAGSDEQFF. The CDR3 DNA, read in part, is TGTGCCAGCAGTTACGCCCTAGCGGGCAGCGATGAG. V usage is TRBV6-2 or TRBV6-3 and J usage is TRBJ2-1; TRBD2 matches 8 bases. The read halts 3 residues ahead of the CDR3 end, with the missing end drawn from the germline J gene. The CDR3 is 15 amino acids. The germline CDR1 and CDR2 sequences are MNHEY and SVGEGT. J lost 8 bases, V lost 2 bases, and 8 bases had no gene match.

This clone was detected ten times or more. The read ends 3 residues before the CDR3 terminus; that terminus is restored from the germline J gene. The V and J genes are TRBV10-3 and TRBJ2-2; D is uncertain. Trimming stripped 4 bases from V and 6 bases from J, with 15 bases between. This CDR3 comprises 15 residues. Germline V gene sequence: CDR1 ENHRY, CDR2 SYGVKD. The CDR3 bases that were read are TGTGCCATCAGTGTACGCGTAGGGTCATCCGGGGAG. Protein sequence: CAISVRVGSSGE. The entire CDR3 protein is CAISVRVGSSGELFF.

This clone was counted at least ten times. The sequenced fragment ends 3 residues before the CDR3 boundary, so the rest is inferred from the germline J gene. The J gene is TRBJ2-7, the V gene TRBV28; 7 bases fit TRBD1. The V segment lost 7 bases and the J segment 2 bases; nucleotides outside the gene matches: 8. CDR1 is MDHEN and CDR2 is SYDVKM in the germline V gene. This CDR3 comprises 14 residues. CDR3 region: CASTFGDRAYEQYF. The sequenced CDR3 bases are TGTGCCAGCACCTTTGGGGACAGAGCCTACGAG. Looking up the rest from reference TRBV28 and TRBJ2-7 gives the full variable domain: DVKVTQSSRYLVKRTGEKVFLECVQDMDHENMFWYRQDPGLGLRLIYFSYDVKMKEKGDIPEGYSVSREKKERFSLILESASTNQTSMYLCASTFGDRAYEQYFGPGTRLTVT.